This is a list of T cell receptor beta chains from one sample in a study of blood T cell repertoires in COVID-19. Sequencing used immunoSEQ multiplex PCR; TCRdb keeps in-frame clones, though not all of them. The data show approximately 200,000 clones, with roughly 84% seen just once and roughly 3% held by the top ten. Sequenced sample: peripheral blood. The receptors here all came from a woman younger than 45 who had recovered from COVID-19. Each CDR3 is given with its conserved first and last residue. The D gene is left open where the match is weak. Size tells how often a clone was seen (once, few, many) or the class of an expanded clone, and some rows leave it out.

-	TRBJ2-1	TRBV11-2	-	TGTGCCAGCAGCTTAGCGGGGACTTTAAGCTCCTACAATGAGCAGTTCTTC	CASSLAGTLSSYNEQFF
TRBD2	TRBJ2-7	TRBV7-9	-	TGTGCCAGCAGCCCCCTTGAAGCCGGAGGGAGGGGATACGAGCAGTACTTC	CASSPLEAGGRGYEQYF
-	TRBJ2-2	TRBV20-1	-	TGCAGTGCCAAGAACACCGGGGAGCTGTTTTTT	CSAKNTGELFF
-	TRBJ2-1	TRBV7-9	many	TGTGCCAGCAGCTCCCCTACGACTTACTCTAGCTCCTACAATGAGCAGTTCTTC	CASSSPTTYSSSYNEQFF
-	TRBJ2-7	TRBV19	-	TGTGCCAGTACCCAGGGACTGAACTCCTACGAGCAGTACTTC	CASTQGLNSYEQYF
TRBD1	TRBJ2-2	TRBV5-1	few	TGCGCCAGCAGCTTTACCGGGACAGGGGTATCCGGGGAGCTGTTTTTT	CASSFTGTGVSGELFF
-	TRBJ1-2	TRBV9	-	TGTGCCAGCAGCACCGGGACAAAGGGCTACACCTTC	CASSTGTKGYTF
TRBD1	TRBJ1-1	TRBV7-8	once	TGTGCCAGCAGCTTACAAGGACAGGAAGAAGCTTTCTTT	CASSLQGQEEAFF
TRBD2	TRBJ2-3	TRBV5-4	-	TGTGCCAGCAGCACGACTAGCGGCGGCACAGATACGCAGTATTTT	CASSTTSGGTDTQYF
-	TRBJ1-2	TRBV30	once	TGTGCCTGCAACACACAGGGCTTCTATGGCTACACCTTC	CACNTQGFYGYTF
-	TRBJ1-2	TRBV3-1/TRBV3-2	once	TGTGCCAGCAGCCAAAAAAATGAGGAAGGGAGCCTTAACTATGGCTACACCTTC	CASSQKNEEGSLNYGYTF
-	TRBJ1-5	TRBV11-2	-	TGTGCCAGCAGCTTAGATCCTCGGGATCAGCCCCAGCATTTT	CASSLDPRDQPQHF
TRBD1	TRBJ2-7	TRBV29-1	-	TGCAGCGTTGAAGATTCGTGGGGACAGGGCTTCTCCTACGAGCAGTACTTC	CSVEDSWGQGFSYEQYF
TRBD2	TRBJ2-5	TRBV6-5	many	TGTGCCAGCAGTTACGGCCGCGGGAGAGATAAGACCCAGTACTTC	CASSYGRGRDKTQYF
TRBD2	TRBJ2-7	TRBV28	-	TGTGCCAGCAGTTTTCTCAAGGCCGGACTAGGACTAGCGGATGAGCAGTACTTC	CASSFLKAGLGLADEQYF
TRBD1	TRBJ2-7	TRBV20-1	-	TGCAGTGCTAATGACAGGGGGGCCTTCTACGAGCAGTACTTC	CSANDRGAFYEQYF
-	TRBJ1-1	TRBV9	-	TGTGCCAGCACCCCCGAGGGAGAGACTGAAGCTTTCTTT	CASTPEGETEAFF
TRBD1	TRBJ2-7	TRBV27	-	TGTGCCAGCAGCAGGGGGCTGGGGGAGCAGTACTTC	CASSRGLGEQYF
-	TRBJ1-1	TRBV13	-	TGTGCCAGCAGCCCCGGGGGGGGCCGCCGGACTGAAGCTTTCTTT	CASSPGGGRRTEAFF
TRBD2	TRBJ2-7	TRBV9	-	TGTGCCAGCAGCGTAGACTGGGAGGGCGACGAGCAGTACTTC	CASSVDWEGDEQYF
TRBD2	TRBJ2-7	TRBV9	-	TGTGCCAGCAGCGTATCCAGCGGGAGCTCCTACGAGCAGTACTTC	CASSVSSGSSYEQYF
TRBD2	TRBJ2-5	TRBV7-9	-	TGTGCCAGCAGCCCCTTCGTAGCGGGAGGTACGGAGACCCAGTACTTC	CASSPFVAGGTETQYF